The 27 T cell receptor beta chains below come from one sample, sequenced in a study of cytomegalovirus exposure and HLA in healthy donors. The table came from immunoSEQ multiplex PCR; TCRdb's copy has only in-frame clones and leaves some out. Of under 140,000 clones listed, 85% to 90% are singletons. The sample comprised PBMCs. The receptors stem from a woman younger than 45 in good health and CMV-seropositive.

The rearrangement links TRBV6-4 to TRBJ2-3; D is perhaps TRBD1 (6 bases). This CDR3 is 15 amino acids long. The V gene lost 4 bases and the J gene lost 2 bases, with 13 bases spanning the gap. From germline, CDR1 is MRHNA and CDR2 SNTAGT. The CDR3: CASSAGTLNTDTQYF. The CDR3 region has the DNA TGTGCCAGCAGTGCCGGGACATTAAACACAGATACGCAGTATTTT.

The rearrangement links TRBV5-4 to TRBJ2-1, with 10 bases aligning to TRBD2. Germline CDR1 and CDR2: SGHNT and YYREEE (reference sequence). Trimming cost V 4 bases and J 9 bases; bases outside gene matches: 13. This CDR3 is 16 amino acids long. DNA of the CDR3: TGTGCCAGCAGCCCGGGGAAACTAGCGGGAATGAGTGAGCAGTTCTTC. It is translated as CASSPGKLAGMSEQFF.

This clone was recorded only once. The rearrangement links TRBV6-6 to TRBJ1-1, with 10 bases identical to TRBD1. V lost 3 bases to trimming and J lost 3 bases; unmatched junction nucleotides: 7. Germline assignment: CDR1 MNHNY and CDR2 SVGAGI (reference sequence). The CDR3 runs to 16 residues. CDR3 residues: CASSYGTGAVYTEAFF. The CDR3 DNA follows: TGTGCCAGCAGTTATGGGACAGGGGCGGTGTACACTGAAGCTTTCTTT.

CDR3 coding DNA: TGTGCCAGCAGTGCGCCGGGACTAGCGGGAAATGAGCAGTTCTTC. This sequence encodes CASSAPGLAGNEQFF. The chain is built from TRBV25-1 and TRBJ2-1, with 13 bases matching TRBD2. The trim removed 4 bases at V and 7 bases at J, leaving 4 bases unmatched. Germline CDR1 MGHDK, CDR2 SYGVNS. The CDR3 is made up of 15 amino acids.

The gene calls are TRBV11-2 and TRBJ1-2; D perhaps matches TRBD1 (6 bases). The CDR3 runs to 15 residues. Germline V gene lookup returns CDR1 SGHAT and CDR2 FQNNGV. V was pared by 2 bases and J by 8 bases, with 18 bases between. The CDR3 DNA follows: TGTGCCAGCAGCTTACCATCGCAGGGGAGTGGCGGCTACACCTTC. This translates into CASSLPSQGSGGYTF.

The J gene is TRBJ1-2, the V gene TRBV20-1; no reliable D call. The V end was cut by 6 bases, the J end by 6 bases, with 11 bases between. Per the germline V gene, CDR1 is DFQATT and CDR2 is SNEGSKA (reference sequence). This CDR3 is 11 amino acids long. CDR3 amino acids: CSAMTGDGYTF. The CDR3 DNA reads TGCAGTGCCATGACCGGAGATGGCTACACCTTC.

This chain uses TRBV19 with TRBJ2-7, with D possibly TRBD1 on 5 matching bases. Trimming took 5 bases from V and 5 from J, leaving 10 bases between them. The CDR3 has 12 residues. Per the germline V gene, CDR1 is LNHDA and CDR2 is SQIVND (reference sequence). The CDR3: CASSPGHDEQYF. The CDR3 nucleotides are TGTGCCAGTAGTCCTGGACATGACGAGCAGTACTTC.

The chain has TRBV30 and TRBJ2-5; 12 bases are a match to TRBD2. CDR3 size: 15 residues. V lost 0 bases and J lost 5; bases outside the gene matches: 4. Germline loops: CDR1 GTSNPN, CDR2 SVGIG (reference sequence). CDR3 region: CAWSVALAGGETQYF. CDR3 bases: TGTGCCTGGAGTGTAGCCCTAGCGGGAGGGGAGACCCAGTACTTC.

V usage is TRBV5-1 and J usage is TRBJ2-2, with a tentative D call TRBD2 (6 bases). V shed 3 bases and J shed 6 bases, with 15 bases lying between them. The CDR3 has 15 residues. Germline-derived CDR1 and CDR2 are SGHRS and YFSETQ. The CDR3 region is CASSYRDSRAGELFF. DNA for the CDR3: TGCGCCAGCAGCTACCGGGACTCCAGGGCCGGGGAGCTGTTTTTT. Complete variable domain (other parts from reference TRBV5-1 and TRBJ2-2): KAGVTQTPRYLIKTRGQQVTLSCSPISGHRSVSWYQQTPGQGLQFLFEYFSETQRNKGNFPGRFSGRQFSNSRSEMNVSTLELGDSALYLCASSYRDSRAGELFFGEGSRLTVL.

This chain uses TRBV10-2 with TRBJ2-1, with TRBD2 matching 7 bases. This CDR3 comprises 16 residues. Looked up from germline, CDR1 is WSHSY and CDR2 is SAAADI. Trimming cost V 0 bases and J 7 bases; bases outside gene matches: 9. CDR3 in DNA: TGCGCCAGCAGTGAGTCTGGAACGGGGGGAGGGAATGAGCAGTTCTTC. As protein: CASSESGTGGGNEQFF.

This CDR3 reads CASSSITGAFF. The CDR3 DNA reads as TGTGCCAGCAGTAGTATCACAGGAGCTTTCTTT. The V call is TRBV28, the J call TRBJ1-1; D possibly corresponds to TRBD1 (5 bases). The V gene's germline CDR1 is MDHEN and CDR2 SYDVKM. Trimming shortened V by 5 bases and J by 10 bases, and 11 bases separated the two germline ends. The CDR3 runs 11 residues. The full variable domain, with the rest looked up from reference TRBV28 and TRBJ1-1, is DVKVTQSSRYLVKRTGEKVFLECVQDMDHENMFWYRQDPGLGLRLIYFSYDVKMKEKGDIPEGYSVSREKKERFSLILESASTNQTSMYLCASSSITGAFFGQGTRLTVV.

The chain employs TRBV28 and TRBJ1-3; a possible D gene is TRBD1 (6 bases). Germline loops: CDR1 MDHEN, CDR2 SYDVKM. V was shortened by 5 bases and J by 0 bases, with 11 bases between the two germline ends. CDR3 length equals 15 residues. In nucleotides, the CDR3 is TGTGCCAGCAGTCCAGGGGTGAGCTCTGGAAACACCATATATTTT. It encodes CASSPGVSSGNTIYF.

V gene TRBV5-4 combines with J gene TRBJ1-3; D possibly corresponds to TRBD1 (5 bases). Between the trimmed V and J ends, which lost 4 bases and 0 bases, there was a span of 8 bases. Germline CDR1 is SGHNT and CDR2 is YYREEE (reference sequence). The CDR3 length is 14 residues. As DNA, the CDR3 is TGTGCCAGCAGCGTGACAGCCTCTGGAAACACCATATATTTT. Amino acids: CASSVTASGNTIYF.

The rearrangement joins TRBV9 to TRBJ1-3; D unclear. The germline V gene has CDR1 SGDLS and CDR2 YYNGEE. This CDR3 spans 14 amino acids. V lost 1 base to trimming and J lost 6 bases, with 11 bases between them. The CDR3 DNA is TGTGCCAGCAGCGTATCCGCAGGCCCAAACACCATATATTTT. Protein sequence: CASSVSAGPNTIYF.

The V and J genes are TRBV28 and TRBJ2-7; TRBD2 might be the D (6 bases). The CDR3 contains 15 residues. Germline CDR1 reads MDHEN; CDR2 reads SYDVKM. Trimming took 6 bases from V and 0 from J, leaving 15 bases between them. For the CDR3, the DNA is TGTGCCAGCAGGGGATCTCCGGAGGGCTCCTACGAGCAGTACTTC. Encoded protein: CASRGSPEGSYEQYF.

The chain recombines TRBV5-4 with TRBJ1-2; 11 bases fit TRBD1. The CDR3 totals 16 residues. In germline, CDR1 is SGHNT, CDR2 YYREEE (reference sequence). V shed 4 bases, J shed 3 bases, and the junction held 8 bases outside the gene matches. The CDR3, as DNA: TGTGCCAGCAGCCCCCGTTGGACAGGGGGCCACTATGGCTACACCTTC. Its protein is CASSPRWTGGHYGYTF. Variable domain in full (rest from reference TRBV5-4 and TRBJ1-2): ETGVTQSPTHLIKTRGQQVTLRCSSQSGHNTVSWYQQALGQGPQFIFQYYREEENGRGNFPPRFSGLQFPNYSSELNVNALELDDSALYLCASSPRWTGGHYGYTFGSGTRLTVV.

This sequence joins TRBV27 and TRBJ1-5; D not certain. The CDR3 has 13 residues. CDR1 is MNHEY and CDR2 is SMNVEV in the germline V gene (reference sequence). With 5 bases removed from V and 7 bases from J, the gap between germline ends came to 12 bases. Here the CDR3 reads CASSMGGYQPQHF. The CDR3, as DNA: TGTGCCAGCAGTATGGGAGGATACCAGCCCCAGCATTTT.

The CDR3 reads CASRDRVSNQPQHF. CDR3 DNA: TGTGCCAGCAGGGACAGGGTGAGCAATCAGCCCCAGCATTTT. V gene TRBV2 combines with J gene TRBJ1-5; TRBD1 matches 8 bases. Germline V CDR1 and CDR2: SNHLY, FYNNEI. The CDR3 is 14 residues long. V shed 6 bases, J shed 1 base, and the junction held 2 bases outside the gene matches.

As concerns this clone: The conserved final phenylalanine or tryptophan is absent from the CDR3, which likely points to a read error. The DNA is left out, because the CDR3 cannot be placed on it with certainty; the CDR3 is given as TCRdb lists it. This chain connects TRBV6-4 to TRBJ1-1. The germline gives CDR1 MRHNA, CDR2 SNTAGT. The CDR3 sequence runs 12 residues, both termini included. CDR3 sequence reads: CASSHLKPRIPP.

This clone appeared a single time. The J gene is TRBJ2-1, the V gene TRBV7-2; TRBD2 matches at 8 bases. The CDR3 covers 17 residues. Germline loops: CDR1 SGHTA, CDR2 FQGNSA. V was pared by 3 bases and J by 9 bases, with 16 bases of the junction left unmatched. The CDR3 DNA follows: TGTGCCAGCAGCTTGAGGACGCGGGGGGCACCTTCGGGTGAGCAGTTCTTC. Protein sequence: CASSLRTRGAPSGEQFF.

The genes are TRBV2 and TRBJ2-7, with TRBD1 matching 8 bases. After removal of 8 bases from V and 4 bases from J, the junction contained 16 bases not matched to a gene. From germline, CDR1 is SNHLY and CDR2 FYNNEI. This CDR3 spans 16 amino acids. The CDR3 DNA sequence: TGTGCCAGCTCCTATGTCGTGACAGGGGCGGGATACGAGCAGTACTTC. Residues: CASSYVVTGAGYEQYF.

This clone was detected only once. The V call is TRBV5-5, the J call TRBJ2-1, with 7 bases aligning to TRBD1. The CDR3 consists of 14 residues. The junction had 3 bases not matched to a gene; V was cut back by 1 base and J by 5 bases. Germline CDR1 and CDR2: SGHKS and YYEKEE (reference sequence). CDR3 nucleotides: TGTGCCAGCAGCTTGTTAGGGGGCCACAATGAGCAGTTCTTC. This sequence encodes CASSLLGGHNEQFF.

The chain joins TRBV2 to TRBJ2-5; D perhaps matches TRBD1 (5 bases). Germline CDR1 is SNHLY and CDR2 is FYNNEI. The CDR3 covers 15 residues. V lost 4 bases to trimming and J lost 5 bases, with 17 bases between them. The chain's CDR3 is CASSADRLASETQYF. In nucleotides, the CDR3 is TGTGCCAGCAGTGCCGACAGACTCGCCAGCGAGACCCAGTACTTC.

V usage is TRBV23-1 and J usage is TRBJ1-5; 7 positions agree with TRBD1. TRBV23-1 is labeled an ORF, and its function is uncertain. V lost 2 bases to trimming and J lost 4 bases; unmatched junction nucleotides: 8. The CDR3 has 16 residues. CDR3 residues: CASSQPPGQENQPQHF. The CDR3 DNA follows: TGCGCCAGCAGTCAACCCCCCGGACAGGAGAATCAGCCCCAGCATTTT.

The chain is built from TRBV27 and TRBJ2-5; tentative D call: TRBD1 (6 bases). The V gene's germline CDR1 is MNHEY and CDR2 SMNVEV (reference sequence). This CDR3 is 13 amino acids long. V dropped 2 bases and J dropped 5 bases, with 9 bases sitting between them. The CDR3 loop is CASSLGGLETQYF. CDR3 bases: TGTGCCAGCAGTTTAGGGGGCTTGGAGACCCAGTACTTC.

This clone was counted ten times or more. This rearrangement joins TRBV5-1 to TRBJ1-1; no definite D call. The germline V and J ends were trimmed by 7 bases and 3 bases, with 19 bases remaining between them. The CDR3 sequence is 15 residues long. In germline, CDR1 is SGHRS, CDR2 YFSETQ. The CDR3 sequence is CASRDNVGGDTEAFF. CDR3 nucleotide sequence: TGCGCCAGCCGGGATAACGTCGGTGGGGACACTGAAGCTTTCTTT.

There are a few counts of this clone. This chain connects TRBV29-1 to TRBJ1-3; 8 bases are shared with TRBD1. Germline V lookup: CDR1 SQVTM, CDR2 ANQGSEA. V lost 7 bases, J lost 4 bases, and 3 bases stayed unmatched. CDR3 length: 12 residues. The CDR3 sequence is CSAGQAGNTIYF. CDR3 coding DNA: TGCAGCGCGGGACAGGCCGGAAACACCATATATTTT.